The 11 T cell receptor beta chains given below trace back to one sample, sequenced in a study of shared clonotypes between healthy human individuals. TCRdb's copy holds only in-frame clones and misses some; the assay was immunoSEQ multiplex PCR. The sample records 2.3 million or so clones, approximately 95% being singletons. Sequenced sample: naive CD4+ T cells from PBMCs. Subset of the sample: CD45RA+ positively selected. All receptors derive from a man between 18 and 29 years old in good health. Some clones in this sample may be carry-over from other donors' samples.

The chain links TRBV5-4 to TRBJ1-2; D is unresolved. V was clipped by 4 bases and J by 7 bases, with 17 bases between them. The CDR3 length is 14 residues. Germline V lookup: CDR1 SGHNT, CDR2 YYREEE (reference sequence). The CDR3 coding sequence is TGTGCCAGCAGCCCCGGTGGGGTTCAGTTTGGCTACACCTTC. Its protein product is CASSPGGVQFGYTF.

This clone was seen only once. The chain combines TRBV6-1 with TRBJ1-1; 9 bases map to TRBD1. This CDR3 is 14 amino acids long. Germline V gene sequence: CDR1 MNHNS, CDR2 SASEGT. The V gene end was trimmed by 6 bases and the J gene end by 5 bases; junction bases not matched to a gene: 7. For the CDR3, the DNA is TGTGCCAGCAGGGCACAGGGGGCGGGGACTGAAGCTTTCTTT. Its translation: CASRAQGAGTEAFF.

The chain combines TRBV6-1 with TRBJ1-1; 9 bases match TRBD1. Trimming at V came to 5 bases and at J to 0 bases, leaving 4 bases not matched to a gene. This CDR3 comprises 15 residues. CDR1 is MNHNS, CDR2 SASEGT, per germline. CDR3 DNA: TGTGCCAGCAGTACCGGGACAGGGTTGAACACTGAAGCTTTCTTT. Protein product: CASSTGTGLNTEAFF.

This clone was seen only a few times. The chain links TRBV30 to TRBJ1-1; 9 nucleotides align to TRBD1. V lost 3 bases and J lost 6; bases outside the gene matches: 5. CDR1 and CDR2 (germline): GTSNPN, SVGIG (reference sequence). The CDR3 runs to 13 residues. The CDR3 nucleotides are TGTGCCTGGAGCGCAGACAGGGGGTCTGAAGCTTTCTTT. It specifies CAWSADRGSEAFF.

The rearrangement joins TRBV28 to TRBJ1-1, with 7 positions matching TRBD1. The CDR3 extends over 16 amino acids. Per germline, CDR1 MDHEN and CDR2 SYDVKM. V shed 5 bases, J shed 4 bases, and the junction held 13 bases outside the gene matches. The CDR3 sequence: CASSAATGRVITEAFF. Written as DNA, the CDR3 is TGTGCCAGCAGTGCCGCGACAGGGAGGGTAATCACTGAAGCTTTCTTT.

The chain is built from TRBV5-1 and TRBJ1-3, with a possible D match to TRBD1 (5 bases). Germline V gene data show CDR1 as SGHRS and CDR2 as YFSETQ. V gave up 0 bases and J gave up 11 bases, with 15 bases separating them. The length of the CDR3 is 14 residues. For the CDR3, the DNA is TGCGCCAGCAGCTTGGCGGGCGGACAAGGGGCCATATATTTT. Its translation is CASSLAGGQGAIYF.

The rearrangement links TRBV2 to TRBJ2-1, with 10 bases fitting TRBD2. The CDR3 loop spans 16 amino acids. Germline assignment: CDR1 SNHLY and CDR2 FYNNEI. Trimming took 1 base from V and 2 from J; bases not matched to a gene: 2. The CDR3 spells CASSEGAGGPYNEQFF. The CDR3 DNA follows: TGTGCCAGCAGTGAAGGAGCGGGAGGGCCCTACAATGAGCAGTTCTTC.

The CDR3 sequence: CADGTARETQYF. The CDR3 DNA reads TGTGCAGACGGGACAGCAAGAGAGACCCAGTACTTC. The V and J genes are TRBV28 and TRBJ2-5; 7 bases match TRBD1. The CDR3 is 12 residues long. Germline-derived CDR1 and CDR2 are MDHEN and SYDVKM.

The CDR3 region is CASISGGAGYGYTF. The DNA of the CDR3 is TGTGCCAGCATCTCCGGGGGCGCCGGGTATGGCTACACCTTC. The V gene is TRBV28, the J gene TRBJ1-2, with D tentatively TRBD1 (6 bases). The CDR3 consists of 14 residues. Germline V CDR1 and CDR2: MDHEN, SYDVKM. Trimming pared 7 bases from V and 5 bases from J, leaving 17 bases between.

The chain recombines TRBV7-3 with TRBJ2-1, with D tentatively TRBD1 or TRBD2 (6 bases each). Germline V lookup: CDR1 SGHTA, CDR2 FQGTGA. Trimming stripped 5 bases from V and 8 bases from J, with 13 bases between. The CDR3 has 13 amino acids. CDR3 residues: CASSPRRGDEQFF. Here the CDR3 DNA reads TGTGCCAGCAGCCCAAGGAGGGGGGATGAGCAGTTCTTC.

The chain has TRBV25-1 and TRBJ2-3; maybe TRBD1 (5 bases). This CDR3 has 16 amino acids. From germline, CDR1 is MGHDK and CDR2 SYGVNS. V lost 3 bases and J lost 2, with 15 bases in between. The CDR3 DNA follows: TGTGCCAGCAGTGATCTGGGGCGTACCCCCACAGATACGCAGTATTTT. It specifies CASSDLGRTPTDTQYF. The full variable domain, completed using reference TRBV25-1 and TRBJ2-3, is EADIYQTPRYLVIGTGKKITLECSQTMGHDKMYWYQQDPGMELHLIHYSYGVNSTEKGDLSSESTVSRIRTEHFPLTLESARPSHTSQYLCASSDLGRTPTDTQYFGPGTRLTVL.